This T cell receptor beta chain came from a study of graft-versus-host responses after intestinal transplantation. Each post-transplant bone marrow sample was taken from the posterior iliac crest or from another site. Sequencing used immunoSEQ multiplex PCR; TCRdb keeps in-frame clones, though not all of them. The sample shows about 15,000 clones, around 87% of them seen only once. A note on this clone: The antigen remains undetermined.

This CDR3 has 15 amino acids. Trimming shortened V by 5 bases and J by 5 bases, and 18 bases separated the two germline ends. CDR1 and CDR2 (germline): MNHEY, SMNVEV (reference sequence). Points from the study as a whole: Researchers found GvH clones in recipient marrow, and some showed up first in ileum or blood.

The chain recombines TRBV27 with TRBJ2-5, with D unresolved. This material consisted of bone marrow, taken approximately 120 days after intestinal transplantation. The sequence was collected from a human patient who received an intestinal transplant, so some T cells may come from the graft donor. CDR3 sequence reads: CASSPATTLRETQYF. CDR3 sequence (DNA): TGTGCCAGCAGTCCAGCTACGACCCTCAGGGAGACCCAGTACTTC.